This TCR beta chain was captured in a study of T cell changes during pregnancy in multiple sclerosis. Here immunoSEQ multiplex PCR was the method, and the copy in TCRdb shows in-frame clones only, minus some. The profile shows tens of thousands of clones, about 88% of them singletons. The CDR3 covers 16 residues. V was cut by 0 bases and J by 0 bases, with 9 bases left in between. CDR1 and CDR2 from the germline V gene are MGHDK and SYGVNS. This clone was seen once. The sequence was obtained from a female donor with multiple sclerosis, enrolled in a pregnancy study. V usage is TRBV25-1 and J usage is TRBJ2-1, with D maybe TRBD2 (6 bases). This specimen was CD4+ T cells from peripheral blood mononuclear cells, taken in the second trimester of pregnancy. CDR3 amino acids: CASSEYGGSSYNEQFF. In DNA, the CDR3 is TGTGCCAGCAGTGAATACGGAGGGAGCTCCTACAATGAGCAGTTCTTC.